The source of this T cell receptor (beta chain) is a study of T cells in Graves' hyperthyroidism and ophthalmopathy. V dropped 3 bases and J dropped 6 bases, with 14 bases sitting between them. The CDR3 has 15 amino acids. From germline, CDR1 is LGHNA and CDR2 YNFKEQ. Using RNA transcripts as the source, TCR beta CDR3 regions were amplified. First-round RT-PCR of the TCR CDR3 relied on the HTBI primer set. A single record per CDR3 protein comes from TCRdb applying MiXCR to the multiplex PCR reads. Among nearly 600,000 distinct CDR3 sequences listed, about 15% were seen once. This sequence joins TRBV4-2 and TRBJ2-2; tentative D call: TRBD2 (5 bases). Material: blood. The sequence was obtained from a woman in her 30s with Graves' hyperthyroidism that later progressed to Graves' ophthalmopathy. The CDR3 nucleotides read TGTGCCAGCAGCCAGGGCATGGCTAGCTCCGGGGAGCTGTTTTTT. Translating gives CASSQGMASSGELFF.